This T cell receptor beta chain was identified in a study of cytomegalovirus exposure and HLA in healthy donors (dated by TCRdb to between 2016 and 2019). Regarding the research as a whole: The 666 repertoires of the first cohort and the 95 to 150 validation repertoires were produced on the same platform, according to a later analysis. The study was designed to test whether signatures of past pathogen exposure could be identified by cataloging public T cell receptors. In addition to the first cohort of about 650 subjects, a separate validation cohort of 120 different subjects was used. To predict cytomegalovirus infection status, the study brought together high-throughput TCR immunosequencing, statistical association of individual TCRs with disease status, and machine learning. Broad study findings and their caveats: The classifier was reported to diagnose cytomegalovirus status with high specificity and sensitivity in both the original cohort and the validation cohort. A few of the identified cytomegalovirus-associated TCR beta chains were confirmed in vitro to be specific for cytomegalovirus antigens. Most TCR sequences were seen in very few donors, while some public TCRs were found in many individuals. A later analysis lacked HLA typing for the validation cohort, so it scored co-occurrence in that cohort across all 110 or so repertoires. The study listed 164 TCR beta chains as associated with cytomegalovirus. According to the authors, the approach could potentially be generalized to other disease states and immunological phenotypes. Of the cluster scores, 90% to 95% were above 0 in a later analysis, which found that TCRs clustered in the first cohort also tended to co-occur in the approximately 110 validation repertoires.

The germline V gene supplies CDR1 SGHDT and CDR2 YYEEEE. Relative to germline, V is 0 bases shorter and J is 2 bases shorter, with 9 bases between their ends. Taken from cysteine to phenylalanine, the CDR3 has 15 residues. CDR3 DNA is the only sequence kept; it has 45 bases, read in frame from the first base. Libraries came from the immunoSEQ multiplex PCR assay. As for how the authors treated the data: A statistical classification framework was developed to diagnose cytomegalovirus status using the catalog of TCR beta chain sequences. The table was pulled from immuneACCESS by TCRdb, which kept in-frame rearrangements only. Such tables lose some clones; where checked, under half of the loss comes from unresolved V genes, and the rest has no known cause. V and J calls and clone size are given by that table; D and trimming were obtained from the DNA. The sample table contains some 49,000 clones; only one count was recorded for roughly 93% of them. 1.4% of the sample is in the top ten clones.

The donors belonged to the validation cohort of under 150 subjects, which was separate from the approximately 700-subject first cohort. As regards this clone: There is no known antigen for this receptor. Base qualities were left out, and no much larger clone turns up one base away.

This sequence was found in a man between 18 and 35 years old in good health and CMV-seronegative. The V and J segments used are TRBV5-6 and TRBJ2-1; no D gene is confidently identified. The sequencing input was PBMCs. The DNA is TGTGCCAGCAGCTTGGGACAATTGGCCTACAATGAGCAGTTCTTC. Its product reads: CASSLGQLAYNEQFF.